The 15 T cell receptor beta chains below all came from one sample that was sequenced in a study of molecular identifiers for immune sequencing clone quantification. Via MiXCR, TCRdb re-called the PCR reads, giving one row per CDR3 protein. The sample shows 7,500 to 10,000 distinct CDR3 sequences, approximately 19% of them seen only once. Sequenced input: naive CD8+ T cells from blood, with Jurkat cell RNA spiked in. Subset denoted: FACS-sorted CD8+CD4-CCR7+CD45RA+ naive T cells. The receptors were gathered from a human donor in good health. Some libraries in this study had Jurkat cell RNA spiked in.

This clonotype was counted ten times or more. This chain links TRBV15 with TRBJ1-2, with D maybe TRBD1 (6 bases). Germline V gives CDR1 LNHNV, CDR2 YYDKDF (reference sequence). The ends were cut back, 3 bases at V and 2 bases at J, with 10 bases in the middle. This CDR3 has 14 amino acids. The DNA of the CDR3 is TGTGCCACCAGCAGTTCAGGGGAGAACTATGGCTACACCTTC. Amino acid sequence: CATSSSGENYGYTF. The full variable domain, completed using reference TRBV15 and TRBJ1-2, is DAMVIQNPRYQVTQFGKPVTLSCSQTLNHNVMYWYQQKSSQAPKLLFHYYDKDFNNEADTPDNFQSRRPNTSFCFLDIRSPGLGDTAMYLCATSSSGENYGYTFGSGTRLTVV.

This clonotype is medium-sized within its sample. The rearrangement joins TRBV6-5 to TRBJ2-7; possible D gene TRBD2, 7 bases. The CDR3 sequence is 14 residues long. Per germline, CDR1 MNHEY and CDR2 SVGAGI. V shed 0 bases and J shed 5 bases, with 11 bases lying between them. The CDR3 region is CASSYSAGDNEQYF. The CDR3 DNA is TGTGCCAGCAGTTACTCCGCGGGGGACAACGAGCAGTACTTC.

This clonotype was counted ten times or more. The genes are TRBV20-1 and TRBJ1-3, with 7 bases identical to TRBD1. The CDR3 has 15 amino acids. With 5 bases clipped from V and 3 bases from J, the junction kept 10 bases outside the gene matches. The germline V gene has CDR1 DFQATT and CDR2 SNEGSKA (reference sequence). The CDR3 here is CSALITGEDGNTIYF. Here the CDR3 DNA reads TGCAGTGCTCTCATTACAGGGGAAGATGGAAACACCATATATTTT.

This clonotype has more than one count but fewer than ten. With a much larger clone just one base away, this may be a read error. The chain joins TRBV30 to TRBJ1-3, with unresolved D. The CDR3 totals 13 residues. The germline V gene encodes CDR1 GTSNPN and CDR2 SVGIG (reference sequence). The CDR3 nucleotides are TGTGCCTGTCTGCAGGATACTGGAAACGCCATATATTTT. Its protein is CACLQDTGNAIYF.

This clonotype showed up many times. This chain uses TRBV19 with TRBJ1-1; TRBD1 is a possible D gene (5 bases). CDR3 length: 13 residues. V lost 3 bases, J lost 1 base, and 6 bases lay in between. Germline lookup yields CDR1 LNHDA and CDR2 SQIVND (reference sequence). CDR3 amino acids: CASSMGPNTEAFF. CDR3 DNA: TGTGCCAGTAGTATGGGACCGAACACTGAAGCTTTCTTT.

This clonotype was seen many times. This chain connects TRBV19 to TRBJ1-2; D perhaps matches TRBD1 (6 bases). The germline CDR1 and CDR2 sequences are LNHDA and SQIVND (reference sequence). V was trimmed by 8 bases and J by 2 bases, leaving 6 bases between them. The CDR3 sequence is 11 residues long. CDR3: CASGQNYGYTF. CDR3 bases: TGTGCCAGTGGACAGAACTATGGCTACACCTTC.

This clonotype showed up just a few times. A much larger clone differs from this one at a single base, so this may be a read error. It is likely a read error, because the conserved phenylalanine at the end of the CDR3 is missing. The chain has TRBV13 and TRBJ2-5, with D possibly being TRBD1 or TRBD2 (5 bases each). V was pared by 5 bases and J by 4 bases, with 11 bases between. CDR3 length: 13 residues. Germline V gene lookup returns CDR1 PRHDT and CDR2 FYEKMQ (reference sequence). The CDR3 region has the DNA TGTGCCAGCAGCCTGGGACCAGGAGAGACCCAGTACCTC. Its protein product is CASSLGPGETQYL.

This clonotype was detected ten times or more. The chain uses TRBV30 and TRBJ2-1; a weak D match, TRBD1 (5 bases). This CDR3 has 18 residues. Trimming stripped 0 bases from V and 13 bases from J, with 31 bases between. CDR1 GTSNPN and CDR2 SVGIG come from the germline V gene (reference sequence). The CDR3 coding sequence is TGTGCCTGGAGTGTACCCCCTTACACTGGGGCGTCGGGCAGTGAACAGTTCTTC. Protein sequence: CAWSVPPYTGASGSEQFF.

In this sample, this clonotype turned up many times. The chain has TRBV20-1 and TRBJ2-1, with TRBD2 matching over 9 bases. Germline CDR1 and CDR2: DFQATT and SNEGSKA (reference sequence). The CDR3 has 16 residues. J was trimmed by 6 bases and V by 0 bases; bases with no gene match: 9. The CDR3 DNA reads TGCAGTGCTAGAGATACCGGGACTAGCACTTTCAATGAGCAGTTCTTC. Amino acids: CSARDTGTSTFNEQFF.

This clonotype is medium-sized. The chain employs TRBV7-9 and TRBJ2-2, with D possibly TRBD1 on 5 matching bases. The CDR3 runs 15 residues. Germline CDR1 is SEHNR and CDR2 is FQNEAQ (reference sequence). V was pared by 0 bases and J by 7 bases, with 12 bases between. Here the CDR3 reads CASSLAQGGNGELFF. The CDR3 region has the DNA TGTGCCAGCAGCTTAGCGCAGGGCGGAAACGGGGAGCTGTTTTTT. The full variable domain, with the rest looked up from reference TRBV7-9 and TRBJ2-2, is DTGVSQNPRHKITKRGQNVTFRCDPISEHNRLYWYRQTLGQGPEFLTYFQNEAQLEKSRLLSDRFSAERPKGSFSTLEIQRTEQGDSAMYLCASSLAQGGNGELFFGEGSRLTVL.

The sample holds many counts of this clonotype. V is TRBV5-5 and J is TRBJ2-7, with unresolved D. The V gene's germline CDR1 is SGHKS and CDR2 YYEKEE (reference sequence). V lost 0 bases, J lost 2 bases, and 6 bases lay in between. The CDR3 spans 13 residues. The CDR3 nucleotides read TGTGCCAGCAGCTTGGGGCCGGCCTACGAGCAGTACTTC. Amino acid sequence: CASSLGPAYEQYF.

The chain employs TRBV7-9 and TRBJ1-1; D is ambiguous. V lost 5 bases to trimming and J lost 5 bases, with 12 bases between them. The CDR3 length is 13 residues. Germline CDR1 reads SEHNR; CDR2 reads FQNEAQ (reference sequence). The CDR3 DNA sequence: TGTGCCAGCAGCCCCCCAGCCACGACTGAAGCTTTCTTT. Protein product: CASSPPATTEAFF. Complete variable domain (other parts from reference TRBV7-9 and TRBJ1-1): DTGVSQNPRHKITKRGQNVTFRCDPISEHNRLYWYRQTLGQGPEFLTYFQNEAQLEKSRLLSDRFSAERPKGSFSTLEIQRTEQGDSAMYLCASSPPATTEAFFGQGTRLTVV.

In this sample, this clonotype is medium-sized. CDR3 residues: CASSQDRGGWTYEQYF. CDR3 in DNA: TGCGCCAGCAGCCAAGATCGAGGGGGCTGGACCTACGAGCAGTACTTC. This chain uses TRBV4-3 with TRBJ2-7, with TRBD1 matching over 7 bases. Per the germline V gene, CDR1 is LGHNA and CDR2 is YSLEER. This CDR3 comprises 16 residues. Trimming at V came to 0 bases and at J to 2 bases, leaving 7 bases not matched to a gene.

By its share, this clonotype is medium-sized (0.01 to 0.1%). In DNA form, the CDR3 reads TGCGCCAGCAGCTTATCGGATCCTAACACTGAAGCTTTCTTT. It yields the protein CASSLSDPNTEAFF. V usage is TRBV5-1 and J usage is TRBJ1-1, with D unresolved. Trimming took off 2 bases at V and 2 bases at J, with 10 bases between the two ends. CDR1 SGHRS and CDR2 YFSETQ come from the germline V gene. The CDR3 consists of 14 residues.

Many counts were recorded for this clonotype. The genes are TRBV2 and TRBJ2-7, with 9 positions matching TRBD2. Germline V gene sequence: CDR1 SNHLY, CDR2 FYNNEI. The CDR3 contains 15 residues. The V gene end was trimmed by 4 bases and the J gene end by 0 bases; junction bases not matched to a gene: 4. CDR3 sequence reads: CASSGERGASYEQYF. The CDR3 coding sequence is TGTGCCAGCAGTGGGGAGCGGGGGGCCTCCTACGAGCAGTACTTC. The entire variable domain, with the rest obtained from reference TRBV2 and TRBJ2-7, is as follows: EPEVTQTPSHQVTQMGQEVILRCVPISNHLYFYWYRQILGQKVEFLVSFYNNEISEKSEIFDDQFSVERPDGSNFTLKIRSTKLEDSAMYFCASSGERGASYEQYFGPGTRLTVT.